This T cell receptor beta chain was retrieved from a study of CD8+CD57+ T cells in acquired aplastic anemia. Study in general: The mean DNA yield obtained from sorted CD4+ and CD8+ cells came to 3 to 3.5 ug. Study results and limitations: No significant patient-versus-control difference appeared in CD8+ Simpson's diversity. Shared by patients and controls, twenty-nine CD8+ CDR3s were abundant in patients.

Germline-derived CDR1 and CDR2 are SGHRS and YFSETQ. Trimming took 0 bases from V and 7 from J; bases not matched to a gene: 7. The CDR3 extends over 16 amino acids. According to the study, genomic DNA was the template for TCR beta VDJ and CDR3 profiling. Via MiXCR, TCRdb re-called the reads, giving one row per CDR3 protein. The data hold under 200,000 distinct CDR3 sequences, with approximately 44% observed a single time. This clonotype was recorded at least ten times. The target antigen is unknown. The TCR sequence derives from a human donor in good health. The sequencing input was sorted CD4+, CD8+, or CD8+CD57+ T cells (not recorded which) from PBMCs. This sequence joins TRBV5-1 and TRBJ2-1; 10 bases agree with TRBD1. The CDR3 bases are TGCGCCAGCAGCTTGGTCGCGACAGGGGGCTCGAATGAGCAGTTCTTC. Its translation is CASSLVATGGSNEQFF. The variable domain in full, completed from reference TRBV5-1 and TRBJ2-1, reads KAGVTQTPRYLIKTRGQQVTLSCSPISGHRSVSWYQQTPGQGLQFLFEYFSETQRNKGNFPGRFSGRQFSNSRSEMNVSTLELGDSALYLCASSLVATGGSNEQFFGPGTRLTVL.